A single T cell receptor beta chain is shown here with its context. No antigen is known for it. These data come from a study of lymphopenia after photon versus proton radiotherapy. Study results and caveats: Survival link was tested only in deceased patients; proton benefit remains a possibility. A bigger post-nadir fall in TCR diversity correlated inversely with survival time in deceased patients. Post-nadir diversity loss with photons came from oligoclonal expansion, particularly CD8+ Temra cells. Proton therapy kept repertoires fairly stable, unlike photons, which gained effector/memory cells.

Some clones are missing from TCRdb's copy, which holds only in-frame ones; the method was immunoSEQ multiplex PCR. The data hold 160,000 or so clones, with more than 85% observed a single time. This CDR3 has 12 residues. Sequencing was performed on peripheral blood, taken from a patient treated with photon-based radiotherapy. The receptor was derived from a man aged 45-65 years with gastric cancer. This rearrangement joins TRBV1 to TRBJ2-7; the tabulated D call, TRBD2, remains unverified against the DNA. TRBV1 is a listed pseudogene. CDR3 coding DNA: TGCACCAGCAGCCACCCTACCTACGAGCAGTACTTC. As protein: CTSSHPTYEQYF.